This TCR beta chain was recorded in a study of T cell responses to AZD1222 COVID-19 vaccine. Study-level points and caveats: Nearly half of spike-specific TCRs reportedly target unmutated variant regions. Dominant at 160-218 and 743-854, vaccine-associated CD4 TCRs also spanned spike. Only after the peak T cell response were repertoires sampled.

Samples with a second dose at about 4 or about 12 weeks were pooled together. The data were produced by immunoSEQ multiplex PCR, yet TCRdb's version contains in-frame clones alone and is incomplete. The sample shows 180,000 or so clones, approximately 90% of them seen only once. CDR3 length: 13 amino acids. Germline V gene lookup returns CDR1 MDHEN and CDR2 SYDVKM. V shed 3 bases and J shed 4 bases, with 7 bases lying between them. This clone has a handful of counts. Antigen: not known. A clone one base away is much larger, so this may be a read error. Material: peripheral blood, obtained 28 days after the second AZD1222 dose. This TCR came from an adult who received the AZD1222 COVID-19 vaccine. This chain uses TRBV28 with TRBJ1-5, with D uncertain. CDR3 bases: TGTGCCAGCAGTTTTATGAGGAATCAGCCCCAGCATTTT. Its protein product is CASSFMRNQPQHF.